This TCR beta chain was identified in a study of blood T cell repertoires in COVID-19. The V gene lost 0 bases and the J gene lost 4 bases, with 11 bases spanning the gap. CDR1 is KGHDR, CDR2 SFDVKD, per germline. CDR3 length equals 15 residues. Clones were sequenced by immunoSEQ multiplex PCR, and TCRdb holds only the in-frame ones, with some missing. The sample lists about 210,000 clones; about 86% were seen once. J is TRBJ2-5 and V is TRBV24-1, with a possible D match to TRBD2 (7 bases). The sequence was obtained from a middle-aged woman with acute COVID-19. Sequenced input: PBMCs or T cells enriched from blood (not recorded which). CDR3 protein: CATSDLGRGGETQYF. DNA for the CDR3: TGTGCCACCAGTGATTTGGGGAGGGGGGGAGAGACCCAGTACTTC.